This T cell receptor (beta chain) was observed in a study of cytomegalovirus exposure and HLA in healthy donors (dated by TCRdb to 2015 to 2018). As for the study more broadly: An earlier analysis of some 500 of the donors reported 276 Gb of sequence data and around 110 million unique TCR beta sequences from 150 million to 200 million T cells. Approximately 310 gigabases of sequencing data and roughly 80 million unique TCR sequences made up an early release that covered 500 to 650 HLA-typed donors. Of the approximately 400 genotyped donors, less than 90% were placed in the genetic ancestry cluster associated with self-reported Caucasian donors. The aim of the study was to test whether cataloging public T cell receptors could identify signatures of past pathogen exposure. Using immunosequencing, the study profiled T cell repertoires from 500 to 800 subjects and related those repertoires to cytomegalovirus serostatus. Along with the roughly 700-subject first cohort, a separate validation cohort of about 110 different subjects was used. The study combined high-throughput TCR immunosequencing, statistical association of individual TCRs with disease status, and machine learning to predict cytomegalovirus infection status. A later analysis re-analyzed previously published TCR beta repertoires from roughly 690 donors and added high-resolution HLA genotyping to study TCR occurrence patterns. The later analysis used no new phenotypic data to find candidate immune exposures, relying instead on TCR beta sequences and their occurrence across donors. An earlier analysis of some 600 of the donors applied high-throughput TCR beta sequencing to assess whether each TCR beta V gene segment acted as functional or pseudogenic. Donor age, sex, ethnicity and CMV serostatus were collected together with the repertoire data. A later genetic analysis used genome-wide SNP genotypes for about 60% of the roughly 700 donors, treating that subset as a discovery cohort. Every discovery cohort repertoire had been produced on one sequencing platform. Class I and class II HLA loci were covered by the typing at four-digit resolution. The number of donors typed differed by locus, with about 629-640 for A, B, C, DRB1 and DQB1, roughly 520 for DQA1, under 610 for DPA1, and some 440 for DPB1. Several DR-DQ haplotypes were treated as single units for association and clustering because of strong linkage in the cohort. On average, around 240,000 unique TCR beta nucleotide sequences were sequenced per donor among several hundred genotyped donors of the cohort, with roughly 18% of those sequences being non-productive.

From its cysteine to its phenylalanine, the CDR3 spans 13 amino acids. Of the read, only the CDR3 DNA is kept; its 39 bases are in frame from base 1. The germline V gene sets CDR1 to SNHLY and CDR2 to FYNNEI. The trim is 6 bases for V and 6 bases for J, with a gap of 14 bases between the germline ends. The cohort comprised some 680 healthy bone marrow donors. All cohort members were sampled while nominally healthy, although unrecorded immune exposures were likely present. Of the approximately 700 cohort members, 289 had positive CMV serostatus and roughly 330 had negative CMV serostatus, and CMV serostatus was not recorded for the donor. Each donor provided a peripheral blood sample, and peripheral blood mononuclear cells were used for TCR beta sequencing. Genomic DNA extraction from the blood cell samples was performed with the Qiagen DNeasy Blood Extraction Kit. Library preparation employed the immunoSEQ multiplex PCR assay. For the multiplex PCR, a mixture combining 60 forward primers for TCR Vbeta segments and 13 reverse primers for TCR Jbeta segments was used. The CDR3 region of rearranged TCR beta genes was amplified from genomic DNA with a multiplex PCR assay. The Illumina HiSeq System was used to sequence the amplified TCR beta libraries as 87-base-pair reads. In the paper's pipeline: A later analysis tallied around 87 million unique TCR beta chains across the 700 or so repertoires, and about 12 million of those chains were shared by two or more donors. Raw reads were error-corrected and collapsed into unique sequences with a nearest-neighbor algorithm that merged closely related sequences to remove PCR and sequencing errors. CDR3 sequences were aligned to IMGT reference sequences to assign V, D and J gene segments. For a sequence to be retained, a match of at least six nucleotides to both a V gene segment and a J gene segment was required. Rearrangements were called productive when the CDR3 lacked stop codons and stayed in frame with V and J; all others were non-productive. CDR3 was defined according to IMGT convention as the region running from the second conserved V-encoded cysteine to the conserved J-encoded phenylalanine. The earlier analysis of approximately 500 of the donors excluded sequences that lacked an unambiguous match to a single V gene segment. In an earlier analysis of around 600 of the donors, V segments were called functional above 56.7% productive rearrangements and were called segregating when the between-donor standard deviation exceeded 5%. A statistical classification framework was built for diagnosing cytomegalovirus status from the catalog of TCR beta chain sequences. In a later analysis, V and J genes were assigned by comparing TCR nucleotide sequences against IMGT/GENE-DB human TR gene sequences. In a later analysis, CDR3 sequences and most-parsimonious VDJ recombination scenarios were assigned using the TCRdist pipeline. In a later analysis, every TCR beta chain was defined by the combination of its CDR3 amino acid sequence and its V-gene family, and reads without a unique V-gene family were dropped. As a way to deal with suspected cross-contamination and a sequencing artifact, a later analysis dropped 450 to 600 nucleotide sequences that were highly shared and had low generation probability. In a later analysis, a clonal expansion index for each public chain was calculated from normalized within-repertoire ranks of inferred template counts. In a later analysis, generation probabilities were computed with a VDJ recombination model fitted to out-of-frame rearrangements, and the resulting probabilities were checked against IGoR. Hypergeometric tests were used in a later analysis to score TCR-TCR, TCR-HLA and TCR-CMV co-occurrence, with a repertoire-size bias correction applied to the TCR pairs. To estimate false discovery rates, a later analysis permuted the HLA or CMV assignments 20 times. In a later analysis, co-occurring TCRs were grouped using DBSCAN, and TCRdist sequence similarity was added for clustering within HLA-allele-positive subsets. Co-occurrence clustering excluded repertoires with fewer than 30,000 or more than 120,000 public chains, plus five with anomalous nucleotide sharing. TCRdb took over this immuneACCESS table, retaining in-frame rearrangements with V and J assigned. Such tables are incomplete; in checked studies, under half of the missing clones stem from an unresolved V gene, and the remainder is unexplained. Clone size and the V and J calls come from that table; the DNA yielded D and trimming. The sample table contains approximately 160,000 clones; only one count was recorded for around 75% of them. The ten largest clones represent around 2% of the sample.

Worth noting for this clone: This clone's antigen is unknown. No much larger clonotype is one base removed from it; base qualities were not supplied.

What the research found in general, with its limitations: In vitro tests confirmed that a few of the cytomegalovirus-associated TCR beta chains recognize cytomegalovirus antigens. In this cohort, only TCR beta chains were sequenced, and detectable features were limited by the absence of alpha or paired-chain data. The 87-base-pair reads could not distinguish some IMGT-functional V segments, including TRBV6-2 and TRBV6-3, so those segments were excluded. Roughly uniform sequencing depth across donors was assumed in presence/absence analyses, although this assumption may not hold. An association between a missense DCLRE1C variant and V-gene and J-gene trimming of TCR beta chains was found in a later genetic analysis and replicated in an independent cohort. A later genetic analysis reported fewer N-insertions in productive TCRs among donors in an Asian-associated ancestry cluster than the roughly 700-donor mean. Linkage disequilibrium might explain the correlated functional status among segregating V segments, but an unknown experimental factor could not be ruled out. Specific HLA alleles were associated with 15,000 to 20,000 TCR beta sequences at a false discovery rate of 0.05 in a later analysis. The earlier analysis of around 600 of the donors excluded 15 to 20 rarely observed V segments, including chromosome 9 orphons, because counts were too low. The authors suggested that the approach could potentially be generalized to other disease states and immunological phenotypes. Most TCR sequences were observed very rarely across donors, whereas some public TCRs were present in many individuals. Strong co-occurrence of HLA alleles, especially DR and DQ, made assigning TCR associations to individual alleles difficult. Compared with equally common non-associated chains, HLA-associated TCR beta chains in a later analysis were more clonally expanded and had lower generation probabilities. Several of the top co-occurrence clusters appeared to be linked to parvovirus B19, influenza, CMV and Epstein-Barr virus, according to a later analysis. An earlier analysis of around 500 of the donors showed that most TCR beta V segments appeared in productive rearrangements either about 87% or about 30% of the time, which broadly matched IMGT annotations. According to a later analysis, TCR association rates differed among HLA loci, with DRB1 alleles showing the most associated TCRs and HLA-C alleles showing the fewest. In a later analysis, most CMV-associated TCR beta chains were found to appear HLA-restricted, with HLA associations seemingly driven largely by CMV exposure. A total of roughly 160 TCR beta chains were listed by the study as associated with cytomegalovirus. The sequencing pipeline was judged likely to have produced a cluster of highly shared sequence variants as a technical artifact. CMV serostatus was the only immune exposure information available for the cohort. In both the original and validation cohorts, the classifier was reported to diagnose cytomegalovirus status with high specificity and sensitivity. Because some donors lacked HLA typing at each locus, the association tests relied only on the typed subset. A further reported finding was that TCR beta sequences accurately predicted the HLA-A and HLA-B alleles for most subjects in the first cohort.

The TCR originated in a human donor in good health. Sequencing used PBMCs. The V and J genes are TRBV2 and TRBJ1-1; TRBD1 is a weak D gene call, 5 bases matching. The CDR3 protein: CASRPERGAEAFF. The DNA is as follows: TGTGCCAGCAGACCCGAGCGGGGCGCTGAAGCTTTCTTT.